The 20 T cell receptor beta chains in this list originate from one sample, sequenced in a study of T cell repertoires in cytomegalovirus infection. Antigens for these TCRs are unknown. One entry per CDR3 protein results from TCRdb running MiXCR on the reads. The sample has 700,000 to 950,000 distinct CDR3 sequences; around a third are singletons. The sample here was cultured CD8+ T cells from PBMCs, taken from culture after CMV antigen stimulation. These receptors were collected from a human donor in good health (CMV status not recorded). Some clones in this sample may be carry-over from other donors' samples.

The sample holds a few counts of this clonotype. The CDR3 nucleotides are TGTGCCAGCAGACGACAGGGGGCTCGTTCCTACGAGCAGTACGTC. Translating it yields CASRRQGARSYEQYV. The rearrangement joins TRBV6-2 or TRBV6-3 to TRBJ2-7; TRBD1 matches 10 bases. Germline values: CDR1 MNHEY, CDR2 SVGEGT. With 6 bases clipped from V and 1 base from J, the junction kept 6 bases outside the gene matches. The CDR3 is 15 amino acids.

This clonotype was counted at least ten times. The DNA of the CDR3 is TGTGCCAGCAGCCCAAGCGGACTAGATGTCACAGATACGCAGTATTTT. Its translation: CASSPSGLDVTDTQYF. This rearrangement joins TRBV7-2 to TRBJ2-3, with 7 bases identical to TRBD2. The CDR3 is 16 amino acids. The germline V gene encodes CDR1 SGHTA and CDR2 FQGNSA. Trimming took 5 bases from V and 2 from J; bases not matched to a gene: 10. Full variable domain (missing parts from reference TRBV7-2 and TRBJ2-3): GAGVSQSPSNKVTEKGKDVELRCDPISGHTALYWYRQSLGQGLEFLIYFQGNSAPDKSGLPSDRFSAERTGGSVSTLTIQRTQQEDSAVYLCASSPSGLDVTDTQYFGPGTRLTVL.

V gene TRBV3-1 combines with J gene TRBJ2-1, with D unresolved. Deletions cut 3 bases from V and 8 bases from J, with 17 bases between. The CDR3 is 15 amino acids. CDR1 LGHDT and CDR2 YNNKEL come from the germline V gene (reference sequence). CDR3: CASSHDELELDEQFF. CDR3 in DNA: TGTGCCAGCAGCCATGACGAGCTCGAGCTCGATGAGCAGTTCTTC.

This CDR3 is CASSLAGDRGAFF. The DNA of the CDR3 is TGTGCCAGCAGCTTAGCGGGTGACAGGGGAGCTTTCTTT. The chain carries TRBV7-9 and TRBJ1-1; 8 bases match TRBD1. This CDR3 has 13 amino acids. CDR1 and CDR2 (germline): SEHNR, FQNEAQ (reference sequence). With V trimmed by 0 bases and J by 10 bases, 4 bases remained unmatched.

This clonotype was picked up many times. The chain recombines TRBV19 with TRBJ2-1; D gene ambiguous. V lost 4 bases and J lost 0, with 10 bases in between. The CDR3 loop spans 15 amino acids. Germline CDR1 reads LNHDA; CDR2 reads SQIVND (reference sequence). DNA of the CDR3: TGTGCCAGTAGTAGTTCGCCGAGCTCCTACAATGAGCAGTTCTTC. It translates to CASSSSPSSYNEQFF.

The chain carries TRBV6-8 and TRBJ1-2; D is unclear. Germline V gene data show CDR1 as MNHGY and CDR2 as SAAAGT. CDR3 length: 11 residues. Trimming left V 8 bases short and J 1 base short, with 5 bases between. The CDR3 DNA follows: TGTGCCAGCGGGTATAACTATGGCTACACCTTC. The encoded protein is CASGYNYGYTF.

The chain has TRBV13 and TRBJ1-2; TRBD1 matches 7 bases. The CDR3 covers 15 residues. Germline V gene sequence: CDR1 PRHDT, CDR2 FYEKMQ (reference sequence). V shed 4 bases and J 0 bases; nucleotides not matched to a gene: 5. CDR3 amino acids: CASSSRDSPNYGYTF. CDR3 DNA: TGTGCCAGCAGCTCTCGGGACAGCCCTAACTATGGCTACACCTTC.

The sample holds many counts of this clonotype. The chain recombines TRBV7-2 with TRBJ2-7; no reliable D call. The CDR3 totals 14 residues. Trimming removed 2 bases at V and 1 base at J, with 9 bases between. Germline V gene data show CDR1 as SGHTA and CDR2 as FQGNSA. The CDR3 DNA reads as TGTGCCAGCAGCTTAATTGATGCGTCCTACGAGCAGTACTTC. Translated: CASSLIDASYEQYF.

The chain carries TRBV6-5 and TRBJ1-6; the D gene is possibly TRBD1 (6 bases). Deletions cut 7 bases from V and 8 bases from J, with 12 bases between. The germline CDR1 and CDR2 sequences are MNHEY and SVGAGI. There are 13 residues in the CDR3. CDR3 residues: CASTRGADSPLHF. DNA of the CDR3: TGTGCCAGCACGCGGGGGGCTGATTCACCCCTCCACTTT.

V gene TRBV27 combines with J gene TRBJ2-2, with TRBD1 as a possible D gene (7 bases). V gave up 5 bases and J gave up 1 base, with 14 bases separating them. Germline values: CDR1 MNHEY, CDR2 SMNVEV (reference sequence). The CDR3 is made up of 16 amino acids. The DNA of the CDR3 is TGTGCCAGCAGTCCCTGGAGGGGGCGGAACACCGGGGAGCTGTTTTTT. This encodes CASSPWRGRNTGELFF.

J is TRBJ2-1 and V is TRBV19, with D perhaps matching TRBD2 (7 bases). The CDR3 totals 18 residues. CDR1 is LNHDA and CDR2 is SQIVND in the germline V gene (reference sequence). V lost 0 bases and J 0 bases, leaving 15 bases between the germline ends. The chain's CDR3 is CASSIDLAGASSYNEQFF. The DNA of the CDR3 is TGTGCCAGTAGTATAGATCTGGCGGGGGCCAGCTCCTACAATGAGCAGTTCTTC.

V usage is TRBV7-9 and J usage is TRBJ2-7, with a tentative D call TRBD2 (5 bases). The CDR3 extends over 11 amino acids. V was pared by 7 bases and J by 2 bases, with 6 bases between. CDR1 is SEHNR, CDR2 FQNEAQ, per germline (reference sequence). The chain's CDR3 is CASTGAYEQYV. The CDR3 DNA reads as TGTGCCAGCACCGGGGCCTACGAGCAGTACGTC.

This clonotype was counted only a few times. This chain joins TRBV12-5 and TRBJ1-2; TRBD1 matches at 8 bases. Germline CDR1 and CDR2: LGHNT and FRNRAP. The CDR3 runs to 14 residues. The V segment lost 3 bases and the J segment 4 bases; nucleotides outside the gene matches: 4. The CDR3 region is CASGFDRGPYGYTF. As DNA, the CDR3 is TGTGCTAGTGGTTTCGACAGGGGCCCCTATGGCTACACCTTC.

This clonotype was counted between two and nine times. The CDR3 DNA is TGTGCCAGCAGTTCCAACAGGATACACGAGCAGTACTTC. This gives the protein CASSSNRIHEQYF. The V and J genes are TRBV6-6 and TRBJ2-7; tentative D call: TRBD1 (5 bases). This CDR3 has 13 residues. The V and J ends lost 4 bases and 5 bases respectively, with 12 bases between them. Germline V gene data show CDR1 as MNHNY and CDR2 as SVGAGI (reference sequence).

This clonotype appeared many times. V is TRBV7-9 and J is TRBJ2-3; 8 positions match TRBD2. Germline V gene sequence: CDR1 SEHNR, CDR2 FQNEAQ (reference sequence). Trimming took 4 bases from V and 1 from J; bases not matched to a gene: 4. The CDR3 is made up of 15 amino acids. The CDR3 sequence: CASSSGLAGTDTQYF. CDR3 DNA: TGTGCCAGCAGCTCTGGACTAGCAGGCACAGATACGCAGTATTTT. Full variable domain (missing parts from reference TRBV7-9 and TRBJ2-3): DTGVSQNPRHKITKRGQNVTFRCDPISEHNRLYWYRQTLGQGPEFLTYFQNEAQLEKSRLLSDRFSAERPKGSFSTLEIQRTEQGDSAMYLCASSSGLAGTDTQYFGPGTRLTVL.

J is TRBJ2-7 and V is TRBV4-1, with 7 positions matching TRBD2. The trim removed 4 bases at V and 2 bases at J, leaving 8 bases unmatched. Germline V gene lookup returns CDR1 MGHRA and CDR2 YSYEKL. The CDR3 has 15 residues. Written as DNA, the CDR3 is TGCGCCAGCAGCCTAAGGGGAGGGGAGGCCTACGAGCAGTACTTC. This gives the protein CASSLRGGEAYEQYF.

This clonotype was observed many times. The gene calls are TRBV6-1 and TRBJ2-1; 8 positions match TRBD2. V lost 7 bases, J lost 4 bases, and 6 bases stayed unmatched. Germline V gives CDR1 MNHNS, CDR2 SASEGT. CDR3 size: 14 residues. CDR3 nucleotide sequence: TGTGCCAGCACTCCCGGGGGGGGTTACAATGAGCAGTTCTTC. It encodes CASTPGGGYNEQFF.

This clonotype has more than one count but fewer than ten. The rearrangement uses TRBV20-1 and TRBJ1-1; no definite D call. Per germline, CDR1 DFQATT and CDR2 SNEGSKA (reference sequence). The CDR3 is made up of 16 amino acids. With 6 bases removed from V and 6 bases from J, the gap between germline ends came to 26 bases. CDR3: CSAPPRRAGSDSEAFF. The CDR3 DNA is TGCAGTGCCCCCCCCCGGAGGGCGGGCAGTGATTCTGAAGCTTTCTTT.

The CDR3 region is CASSPGTGAVPYEQYV. The CDR3 bases are TGTGCCAGCAGTCCCGGGACAGGGGCGGTCCCCTACGAGCAGTACGTC. The chain links TRBV27 to TRBJ2-7; 10 bases match TRBD1. The trim removed 5 bases at V and 2 bases at J, leaving 9 bases unmatched. This CDR3 has 16 residues. The germline V gene encodes CDR1 MNHEY and CDR2 SMNVEV (reference sequence).

In DNA form, the CDR3 reads TGTGCCAGCAGTTTCGAGGCGGGAACCAACTATGGCTACACCTTC. Translating it yields CASSFEAGTNYGYTF. This chain connects TRBV12-3 or TRBV12-4 to TRBJ1-2; D unresolved. The CDR3 has 15 amino acids. V was cut by 3 bases and J by 2 bases, with 13 bases left in between.